The 32 T cell receptor beta chains reported below all come from one sample, sequenced in a study of T-cell reconstitution after alpha-beta-depleted transplantation in children. Preparation of the TCRbeta library was carried out with unique molecular identifiers. In TCRdb, the PCR reads were re-called with MiXCR into one record per CDR3 protein. The sample lists about 600,000 distinct CDR3 sequences; approximately 12% were seen once. Sequenced here: PBMCs, mostly from graft donor cells, sampled 360 days after TCRalphabeta/CD19-depleted stem cell transplant. The source of these receptors is a male patient younger than 18 who had a stem cell transplant for acute myeloid leukemia, so the T cells may come from the graft donor.

V and J are TRBV5-6 and TRBJ2-5; D gene uncertain. V was trimmed by 0 bases and J by 1 base, leaving 13 bases between them. The CDR3 has 16 amino acids. The germline CDR1 and CDR2 sequences are SGHDT and YYEEEE. CDR3 region: CASSLALSTLQETQYF. The DNA of the CDR3 is TGTGCCAGCAGCTTGGCTCTTTCCACGCTCCAAGAGACCCAGTACTTC.

Ten or more counts support this clonotype. V usage is TRBV7-2 and J usage is TRBJ2-5, with no clear D. CDR1 is SGHTA and CDR2 is FQGNSA in the germline V gene. Trimming cost V 1 base and J 0 bases, with 9 bases left between them. The CDR3 length is 15 residues. The CDR3: CASSLVGINQETQYF. The CDR3 coding sequence is TGTGCCAGCAGCTTAGTGGGGATCAACCAAGAGACCCAGTACTTC.

This clonotype was found many times. V usage is TRBV2 and J usage is TRBJ1-1; D uncertain. Germline-derived CDR1 and CDR2 are SNHLY and FYNNEI. The CDR3 covers 12 residues. V shed 3 bases and J shed 5 bases, with 7 bases lying between them. CDR3 nucleotides: TGTGCCAGCAGTGATAAAGGAACTGAAGCTTTCTTT. It specifies CASSDKGTEAFF.

This clonotype was seen more than once but under ten times. A read error may produce the germline difference seen at one junction end. CDR3 sequence: CASRHGPTEAFF. For the CDR3, the DNA is TGTGCCAGCCGCCACGGGCCGACTGAAGCTTTCTTT. This chain connects TRBV3-1 to TRBJ1-1; D is ambiguous. CDR3 length: 12 amino acids. Germline CDR1 LGHDT, CDR2 YNNKEL (reference sequence).

This clonotype was recorded many times. The V call is TRBV27, the J call TRBJ2-7, with TRBD1 matching 7 bases. J gave up 3 bases and V 4 bases, and 6 bases lay outside the gene matches. Germline V CDR1 and CDR2: MNHEY, SMNVEV (reference sequence). This CDR3 spans 14 amino acids. The CDR3 DNA sequence: TGTGCCAGCAGTTCTCCTCGACAGGGCTACGAGCAGTACTTC. Protein sequence: CASSSPRQGYEQYF.

The V and J genes are TRBV7-8 and TRBJ2-5; D is unresolved. The CDR3 extends over 14 amino acids. Trimming shortened V by 3 bases and J by 4 bases, and 12 bases separated the two germline ends. CDR1 is SGHVS, CDR2 FQNEAQ, per germline. The DNA of the CDR3 is TGTGCCAGCAGCTTCTGGGGTGGGTCAGAGACCCAGTACTTC. Translating gives CASSFWGGSETQYF.

This clonotype was observed a handful of times. This chain connects TRBV5-6 to TRBJ2-1; D might be TRBD1 (6 bases). The CDR3 has 13 residues. V was clipped by 8 bases and J by 7 bases, with 16 bases between them. CDR1 and CDR2 (germline): SGHDT, YYEEEE. This chain's CDR3 is CASRRGASNEQFF. CDR3 coding DNA: TGTGCCAGTCGCAGGGGCGCAAGTAATGAGCAGTTCTTC.

This clonotype was picked up many times. The J gene is TRBJ1-2, the V gene TRBV10-3; D uncertain. Trimming left V 4 bases short and J 7 bases short, with 10 bases between. The CDR3 length is 12 residues. Germline loops: CDR1 ENHRY, CDR2 SYGVKD. The DNA for the CDR3 is TGTGCCATCAGTGGGGCTGGACCTGGCTACACCTTC. Translation gives CAISGAGPGYTF.

The table lists this clonotype with a few counts. J is TRBJ2-2 and V is TRBV29-1; D assignment may be TRBD1 or TRBD2 (5 bases each). The CDR3 has 15 residues. Germline CDR1 SQVTM, CDR2 ANQGSEA. The CDR3 loop is CTIPRGVGDTGELFF. The CDR3 DNA reads TGCACTATTCCACGAGGGGTGGGTGACACCGGGGAGCTGTTTTTT.

The table lists this clonotype with many counts. This rearrangement joins TRBV6-5 to TRBJ2-1; D remains unclear. The CDR3 has 15 residues. Trimming stripped 4 bases from V and 4 bases from J, with 14 bases between. Germline V CDR1 and CDR2: MNHEY, SVGAGI. The CDR3 reads CASSSLEVGYNEQFF. CDR3 coding DNA: TGTGCCAGCAGTTCCCTAGAGGTAGGGTACAATGAGCAGTTCTTC.

This clonotype occurred a few times. The rearrangement links TRBV28 to TRBJ2-3, with 7 positions matching TRBD2. This CDR3 comprises 17 residues. V dropped 3 bases and J dropped 7; count of bases not matched to a gene: 16. The V gene's germline CDR1 is MDHEN and CDR2 SYDVKM. The CDR3 bases are TGTGCCAGCAGTTTGGACCTGGGGGAGGGCCCTCAACATACGCAGTATTTT. Translation: CASSLDLGEGPQHTQYF.

This clonotype was found many times. The chain employs TRBV12-3 or TRBV12-4 and TRBJ2-4; 9 positions agree with TRBD2. With V trimmed by 5 bases and J by 0 bases, 14 bases remained unmatched. This CDR3 is built from 19 residues. The CDR3 here is CASSNAVGRLAAAKNIQYF. CDR3 nucleotide sequence: TGTGCCAGCAGTAATGCAGTGGGGCGACTAGCGGCAGCCAAAAACATTCAGTACTTC.

There are many counts of this clonotype. The chain uses TRBV3-1 and TRBJ2-7; 9 bases align to TRBD2. This CDR3 contains 12 residues. The germline CDR1 and CDR2 sequences are LGHDT and YNNKEL (reference sequence). The ends lost 5 bases at V and 9 bases at J; junction bases unmatched: 5. The CDR3 DNA sequence: TGTGCCAGCAGCAATAGCGGGAGATCGCAGTACTTC. Its protein is CASSNSGRSQYF.

This chain uses TRBV12-3 or TRBV12-4 with TRBJ1-1, with D unclear. CDR3 size: 13 residues. The V end lost 8 bases, the J end lost 11 bases, and 21 bases lay between the germline ends. The CDR3 sequence is CASPSVNEGLAFF. Here the CDR3 DNA reads TGTGCCAGCCCATCCGTTAACGAGGGTCTGGCTTTCTTT.

The chain uses TRBV27 and TRBJ2-1; 13 bases match TRBD2. CDR3 length: 19 residues. V lost 4 bases to trimming and J lost 7 bases; unmatched junction nucleotides: 16. Germline lookup yields CDR1 MNHEY and CDR2 SMNVEV (reference sequence). CDR3 loop: CASSSSPTTSGRDGNEQFF. The CDR3 DNA follows: TGTGCCAGCAGTTCCTCCCCCACTACTAGCGGGAGGGATGGTAATGAGCAGTTCTTC.

In this sample, this clonotype turned up many times. The chain uses TRBV20-1 and TRBJ2-1; maybe TRBD2 (5 bases). There are 13 residues in the CDR3. Looked up from germline, CDR1 is DFQATT and CDR2 is SNEGSKA (reference sequence). V was clipped by 5 bases and J by 8 bases, with 16 bases between them. CDR3: CSARSSRYHEQFF. In nucleotides, the CDR3 is TGCAGTGCTCGGTCTAGCAGGTACCATGAGCAGTTCTTC.

In its sample, this clonotype was seen many times. The V call is TRBV12-3 or TRBV12-4, the J call TRBJ2-1; D remains ambiguous. V shed 6 bases and J shed 0 bases, with 12 bases lying between them. CDR3 length equals 15 residues. DNA of the CDR3: TGTGCCAGCAGCTCCGGACGTAGCTCCTACAATGAGCAGTTCTTC. It specifies CASSSGRSSYNEQFF.

This sequence joins TRBV20-1 and TRBJ1-2; the D is unclear. V lost 2 bases and J lost 3, with 7 bases in between. Looked up from germline, CDR1 is DFQATT and CDR2 is SNEGSKA (reference sequence). This CDR3 has 12 amino acids. This CDR3 reads CSARPGYYGYTF. The CDR3 DNA reads as TGCAGTGCTAGACCGGGGTACTATGGCTACACCTTC.

Worth noting for this clonotype: Mismatch with germline at one junction end may stem from a read error. The rearrangement uses TRBV20-1 and TRBJ2-2, with 8 positions matching TRBD2. From germline, CDR1 is DFQATT and CDR2 SNEGSKA (reference sequence). This CDR3 contains 15 residues. CDR3 amino acids: CGARTAGAINGELFF. The CDR3 bases are TGCGGTGCTCGTACAGCGGGAGCGATTAACGGGGAGCTGTTTTTT.

This clonotype was seen more than once but under ten times. J is TRBJ2-2 and V is TRBV12-3 or TRBV12-4, with D maybe TRBD2 (5 bases). Trimming removed 5 bases at V and 6 bases at J, with 16 bases between. The CDR3 sequence is 15 residues long. The DNA for the CDR3 is TGTGCCAGCAGTCCTCGTGTTGGAGGCGCCGGGGAGCTGTTTTTT. Translating it yields CASSPRVGGAGELFF.

This clonotype was seen repeatedly, ten times or more. The rearrangement uses TRBV5-1 and TRBJ2-7, with D maybe TRBD2 (6 bases). V was trimmed by 4 bases and J by 3 bases, leaving 20 bases between them. This CDR3 spans 16 amino acids. From germline, CDR1 is SGHRS and CDR2 YFSETQ. The CDR3 spells CASSPLGGEWHYEQYF. The CDR3 nucleotides read TGCGCCAGCAGCCCCTTAGGCGGGGAGTGGCACTACGAGCAGTACTTC.

This clonotype came up a few times. The gene calls are TRBV7-2 and TRBJ2-7; 13 bases are shared with TRBD2. The CDR3 length is 17 residues. With V trimmed by 2 bases and J by 8 bases, 12 bases remained unmatched. The V gene's germline CDR1 is SGHTA and CDR2 FQGNSA. CDR3 residues: CASSLTGLAGVTIKQYF. CDR3 nucleotide sequence: TGTGCCAGCAGCTTAACAGGACTAGCGGGAGTAACTATAAAGCAGTACTTC. The complete variable domain, with remaining parts taken from reference TRBV7-2 and TRBJ2-7, reads GAGVSQSPSNKVTEKGKDVELRCDPISGHTALYWYRQSLGQGLEFLIYFQGNSAPDKSGLPSDRFSAERTGGSVSTLTIQRTQQEDSAVYLCASSLTGLAGVTIKQYFGPGTRLTVT.

This clonotype turned up a few times. This chain's CDR3 is CASSLAVGGGEKLFF. The CDR3 bases are TGCGCCAGCAGCTTGGCCGTTGGGGGCGGTGAAAAACTGTTTTTT. The chain combines TRBV5-1 with TRBJ1-4; perhaps TRBD1 as D (6 bases). V was shortened by 0 bases and J by 7 bases, with 13 bases between the two germline ends. The CDR3 length is 15 residues. CDR1 SGHRS and CDR2 YFSETQ come from the germline V gene.

A few counts support this clonotype. This chain links TRBV7-8 with TRBJ2-3, with 8 bases fitting TRBD2. J lost 9 bases, V lost 3 bases, and 14 bases had no gene match. The CDR3 is made up of 16 amino acids. Germline V gives CDR1 SGHVS, CDR2 FQNEAQ. The CDR3 DNA is TGTGCCAGCAGCTTGGGGGGCCAGCGGGAGAAGAGGACGCAGTATTTT. It yields the protein CASSLGGQREKRTQYF. Using reference TRBV7-8 and TRBJ2-3 for the parts outside the CDR3, the full variable domain is GAGVSQSPRYKVAKRGQDVALRCDPISGHVSLFWYQQALGQGPEFLTYFQNEAQLDKSGLPSDRFFAERPEGSVSTLKIQRTQQEDSAVYLCASSLGGQREKRTQYFGPGTRLTVL.

The sample holds one count of this clonotype. V usage is TRBV9 and J usage is TRBJ2-7; D is possibly TRBD2 (6 bases). With 0 bases removed from V and 5 bases from J, the gap between germline ends came to 15 bases. CDR3 length: 15 residues. Germline loops: CDR1 SGDLS, CDR2 YYNGEE. The CDR3 is CASSVAAGATHEQYF. The CDR3 coding sequence is TGTGCCAGCAGCGTAGCAGCGGGCGCTACCCACGAGCAGTACTTC.

This clonotype has just a few counts. The DNA for the CDR3 is TGTGCCAGCAGTTACGGACTAGCGGGACCTACCCAAGAGACCCAGTACTTC. Translation gives CASSYGLAGPTQETQYF. The chain is built from TRBV6-5 and TRBJ2-5, with 12 bases aligning to TRBD2. The CDR3 is 17 residues long. CDR1 is MNHEY and CDR2 is SVGAGI in the germline V gene. V gave up 2 bases and J gave up 1 base; unmatched junction bases: 5.

This clonotype was counted ten times or more. The rearrangement joins TRBV24-1 to TRBJ2-7, with TRBD2 matching over 13 bases. The CDR3 contains 17 residues. After removal of 3 bases from V and 3 bases from J, the junction contained 7 bases not matched to a gene. From germline, CDR1 is KGHDR and CDR2 SFDVKD. The CDR3 loop reads CATSDGSGLAGFYEQYF. The CDR3, as DNA: TGTGCCACCAGTGATGGATCGGGACTAGCGGGATTCTACGAGCAGTACTTC.

The chain couples TRBV5-1 to TRBJ2-7, with D perhaps TRBD1 (6 bases). Germline V CDR1 and CDR2: SGHRS, YFSETQ. The CDR3 has 17 residues. V was trimmed by 5 bases and J by 0 bases, leaving 21 bases between them. CDR3 residues: CASRESLGAGASYEQYF. CDR3 sequence (DNA): TGCGCCAGCAGGGAAAGCTTGGGGGCCGGGGCCTCCTACGAGCAGTACTTC.

This clonotype was detected a few times. V usage is TRBV30 and J usage is TRBJ2-7; TRBD2 matches 7 bases. Germline V lookup: CDR1 GTSNPN, CDR2 SVGIG (reference sequence). V was pared by 1 base and J by 7 bases, with 7 bases of the junction left unmatched. The CDR3 is made up of 13 amino acids. The CDR3 coding sequence is TGTGCCTGGAGTGACTTAGCGGGCGGGGAGCAGTACTTC. It codes for CAWSDLAGGEQYF.

This chain uses TRBV19 with TRBJ2-3, with D hard to call. Germline CDR1 LNHDA, CDR2 SQIVND (reference sequence). V was pared by 7 bases and J by 6 bases, with 8 bases between. The CDR3 is 11 residues long. The DNA of the CDR3 is TGTGCCAGTAAGAGTTTGGATACGCAGTATTTT. This codes for CASKSLDTQYF.

This clonotype was detected only a few times. V is TRBV5-1 and J is TRBJ2-3; 11 nucleotides agree with TRBD2. The germline gives CDR1 SGHRS, CDR2 YFSETQ. With V trimmed by 0 bases and J by 3 bases, 9 bases remained unmatched. The CDR3 extends over 18 amino acids. As DNA, the CDR3 is TGCGCCAGCAGCTTGGGAAGGCTAGCGGGAGGAGGAACAGATACGCAGTATTTT. This sequence encodes CASSLGRLAGGGTDTQYF.

This clonotype has at least ten counts. The J gene is TRBJ2-1, the V gene TRBV12-3 or TRBV12-4, with 8 bases fitting TRBD2. With V trimmed by 5 bases and J by 7 bases, 13 bases remained unmatched. The length of the CDR3 is 16 residues. DNA for the CDR3: TGTGCCAGCAGTCTTCGTCAGTTGGCGGGAGGAAATGAGCAGTTCTTC. It translates to CASSLRQLAGGNEQFF.